This TCR beta chain was obtained from a study of shared clonotypes between healthy human individuals. Several immunoSEQ plates received, in even portions, the genomic DNA of each subset. Assay used: immunoSEQ multiplex PCR; TCRdb lists only in-frame clones, some missing. The repertoire includes more than 2 million clones, more than 90% of them detected once, and roughly 0.13% sits in the top ten. Study findings and constraints: Among a handful of donors, about 5% of naive CD4 clonotypes were found in common. Generation probabilities of non-shared clonotypes were lower (relative to those shared by all four donors). Memory subsets generally showed lower estimated richness than naive subsets.

Comments on this clone: Its antigen is as yet unknown.

V was clipped by 9 bases and J by 1 base; unmatched bases: 10. The CDR3 length is 17 residues. Germline assignment: CDR1 LNHDA and CDR2 SQIVND (reference sequence). The source material was naive CD4+ T cells sorted from blood. Described subset: CD45RA+ positively selected. The chain links TRBV19 to TRBJ1-6; 9 bases map to TRBD1. The sequence was collected from a man aged 18 to 30 in good health. The chain's CDR3 is CASARDREFSYNSPLHF. The CDR3 DNA reads TGTGCCAGCGCCCGGGACAGGGAATTTTCCTATAATTCACCCCTCCACTTT.